The 7 T cell receptor beta chains given below trace back to one sample, sequenced in a study of vaccination and CD4 T cells after COVID-19. These TCRs' antigens remain unknown. With the Oncomine TCR Beta short-read assay, DNA from cultured CD4+ T cells was sequenced. A single record per CDR3 protein comes from TCRdb applying MiXCR to the PCR reads. The sample holds some 12,000 distinct CDR3 sequences, roughly 58% seen once. Treatment here: approximately nine-day PBMC culture with coronavirus spike peptide pools or control peptides (ViraFEST assay). Material: CD4+ T cells from blood, cultured in vitro. Source of these receptors: a human donor who had recovered from COVID-19.

The chain joins TRBV7-2 to TRBJ2-7, with no clear D. Trimming stripped 1 base from V and 0 bases from J, with 1 base between. This CDR3 has 12 residues. Germline lookup yields CDR1 SGHTA and CDR2 FQGNSA. The CDR3 nucleotides read TGTGCCAGCAGCTTAGGCTCCTACGAGCAGTACTTC. Protein: CASSLGSYEQYF.

The chain links TRBV24-1 to TRBJ2-5; D assignment may be TRBD1 or TRBD2 (5 bases each). Trimming took 5 bases from V and 4 from J, leaving 13 bases between them. Per germline, CDR1 KGHDR and CDR2 SFDVKD. This CDR3 contains 14 residues. CDR3 residues: CATSGLRGTETQYF. The CDR3 coding sequence is TGTGCCACCAGTGGCCTGAGGGGAACAGAGACCCAGTACTTC.

V and J are TRBV7-2 and TRBJ2-5; TRBD1 might be the D (6 bases). This CDR3 has 15 residues. With 5 bases removed from V and 5 bases from J, the gap between germline ends came to 18 bases. Germline V CDR1 and CDR2: SGHTA, FQGNSA. CDR3 residues: CASSPPRTAIETQYF. The CDR3 DNA reads as TGTGCCAGCAGCCCCCCGAGGACAGCTATCGAGACCCAGTACTTC.

With respect to this clonotype: At one boundary the junction diverges from the germline segment, which might be a read error. CDR3 DNA: TGTGCCAGCAGCTCGATAGACAACCACATCTTC. Its protein is CASSSIDNHIF. The rearrangement uses TRBV7-9 and TRBJ2-7; D not certain. Germline V lookup: CDR1 SEHNR, CDR2 FQNEAQ (reference sequence). The CDR3 length is 11 residues.

This clonotype was seen a handful of times. The chain has TRBV20-1 and TRBJ2-3; D is unresolved. V was trimmed by 3 bases and J by 6 bases, leaving 7 bases between them. The CDR3 runs to 11 residues. Looked up from germline, CDR1 is DFQATT and CDR2 is SNEGSKA (reference sequence). The CDR3 DNA is TGCAGTGCTAGCATGCCTGATACGCAGTATTTT. This sequence encodes CSASMPDTQYF.

This chain links TRBV20-1 with TRBJ2-7, with 7 bases lining up with TRBD2. The germline V gene encodes CDR1 DFQATT and CDR2 SNEGSKA (reference sequence). The CDR3 runs to 14 residues. Germline trimming cut 4 bases from V and 3 bases from J; bases unmatched to any gene: 9. This CDR3 reads CSAMGGRESYEQYF. CDR3 in DNA: TGCAGTGCTATGGGAGGGCGGGAGAGCTACGAGCAGTACTTC.

The chain is built from TRBV20-1 and TRBJ2-3, with 8 bases that match TRBD2. Trimming cost V 4 bases and J 3 bases; bases outside gene matches: 15. There are 17 residues in the CDR3. The germline gives CDR1 DFQATT, CDR2 SNEGSKA (reference sequence). The CDR3 loop reads CSATGGGGLAGTDTQYF. CDR3 coding DNA: TGCAGTGCTACAGGTGGGGGTGGACTAGCCGGGACAGATACGCAGTATTTT.